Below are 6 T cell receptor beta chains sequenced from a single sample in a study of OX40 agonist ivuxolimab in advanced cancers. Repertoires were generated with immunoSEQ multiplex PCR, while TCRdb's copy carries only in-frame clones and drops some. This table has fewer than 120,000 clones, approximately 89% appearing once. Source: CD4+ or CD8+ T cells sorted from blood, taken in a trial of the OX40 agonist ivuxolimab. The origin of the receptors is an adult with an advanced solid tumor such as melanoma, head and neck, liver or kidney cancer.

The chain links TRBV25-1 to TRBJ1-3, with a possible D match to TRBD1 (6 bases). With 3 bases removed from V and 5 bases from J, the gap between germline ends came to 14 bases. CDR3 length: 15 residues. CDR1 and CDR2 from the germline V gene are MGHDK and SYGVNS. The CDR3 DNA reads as TGTGCCAGCAGTGATCGTTGGGACACCAGAAACACCATATATTTT. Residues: CASSDRWDTRNTIYF. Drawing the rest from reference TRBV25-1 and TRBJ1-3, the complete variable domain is EADIYQTPRYLVIGTGKKITLECSQTMGHDKMYWYQQDPGMELHLIHYSYGVNSTEKGDLSSESTVSRIRTEHFPLTLESARPSHTSQYLCASSDRWDTRNTIYFGEGSWLTVV.

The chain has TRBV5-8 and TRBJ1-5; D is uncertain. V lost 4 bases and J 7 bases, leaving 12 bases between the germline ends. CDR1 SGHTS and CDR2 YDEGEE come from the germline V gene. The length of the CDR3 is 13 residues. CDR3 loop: CASSVPGKQPQHF. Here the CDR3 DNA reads TGTGCCAGCAGCGTACCAGGAAAACAGCCCCAGCATTTT.

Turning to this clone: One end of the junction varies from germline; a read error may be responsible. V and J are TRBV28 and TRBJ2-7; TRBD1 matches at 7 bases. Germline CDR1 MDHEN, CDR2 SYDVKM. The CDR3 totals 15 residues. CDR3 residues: CASSSTSTGTDSPDF. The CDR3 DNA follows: TGTGCCAGCAGTTCGACTTCAACCGGGACAGACTCTCCCGACTTC.

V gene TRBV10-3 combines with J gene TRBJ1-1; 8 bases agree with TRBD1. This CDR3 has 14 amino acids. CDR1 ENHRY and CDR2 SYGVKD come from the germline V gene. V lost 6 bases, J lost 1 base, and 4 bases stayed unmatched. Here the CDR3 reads CAIRGQVKNTEAFF. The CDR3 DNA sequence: TGTGCCATCAGGGGACAGGTGAAGAACACTGAAGCTTTCTTT.

DNA for the CDR3: TGTGCCAGCAGCCAAGATACGGGGGGCCCCTCAGATACGCAGTATTTT. Amino acids: CASSQDTGGPSDTQYF. V usage is TRBV4-2 and J usage is TRBJ2-3, with D maybe TRBD2 (7 bases). CDR1 and CDR2 (germline): LGHNA, YNFKEQ. The germline V and J ends were trimmed by 0 bases and 4 bases, with 14 bases remaining between them. CDR3 length equals 16 residues.

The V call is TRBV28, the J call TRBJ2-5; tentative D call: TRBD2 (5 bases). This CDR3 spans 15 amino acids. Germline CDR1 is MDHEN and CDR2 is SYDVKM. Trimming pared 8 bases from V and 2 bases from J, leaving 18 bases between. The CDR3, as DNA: TGTGCCAGCTCCTTAAATGATCCGGGACAAGAGACCCAGTACTTC. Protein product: CASSLNDPGQETQYF.